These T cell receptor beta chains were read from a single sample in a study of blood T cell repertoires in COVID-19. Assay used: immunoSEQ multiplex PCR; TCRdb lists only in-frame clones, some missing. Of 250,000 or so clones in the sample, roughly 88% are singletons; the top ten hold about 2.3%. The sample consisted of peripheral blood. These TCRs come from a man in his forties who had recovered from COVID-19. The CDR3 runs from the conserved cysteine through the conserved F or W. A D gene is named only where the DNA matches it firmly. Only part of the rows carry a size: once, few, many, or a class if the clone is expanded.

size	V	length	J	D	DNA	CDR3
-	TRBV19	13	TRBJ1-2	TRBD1	TGTGCCAGTAGAAGACAGGGCCTCGTGGGCTACACCTTC	CASRRQGLVGYTF
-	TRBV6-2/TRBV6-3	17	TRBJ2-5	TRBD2	TGTGCCAGCAGTTACTGGGGAGGACTAGCGGGTGCGGAGACCCAGTACTTC	CASSYWGGLAGAETQYF
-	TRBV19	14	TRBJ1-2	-	TGTGCCAGTATGGGAGTTCGAGGGCTCGGGGGCTACACCTTC	CASMGVRGLGGYTF
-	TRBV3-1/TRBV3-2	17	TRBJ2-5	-	TGTGCCAGCAGCCCCGCGTTCGCGGAGACGGCCGGGGAGACCCAGTACTTC	CASSPAFAETAGETQYF
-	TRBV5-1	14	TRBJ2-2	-	TGCGCCAGCAGCTTCGAGTATCTTCCTGGGGAGCTGTTTTTT	CASSFEYLPGELFF
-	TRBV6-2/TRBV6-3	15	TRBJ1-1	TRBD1	TGTGCCAGCAGTTACCTGACAGGGTTGAACACTGAAGCTTTCTTT	CASSYLTGLNTEAFF
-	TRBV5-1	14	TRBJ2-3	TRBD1	TGCGCCAGCAGCTTCCAGGGGGCGGGAGATACGCAGTATTTT	CASSFQGAGDTQYF
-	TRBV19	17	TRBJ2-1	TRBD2	TGTGCCAGTACCCCTCCCAGGGGGACTAGCGGGATGAATGAGCAGTTCTTC	CASTPPRGTSGMNEQFF
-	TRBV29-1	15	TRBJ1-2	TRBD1	TGCAGCGTTGAAAGGAGCGGACAGGGGCAGGAGGGCTACACCTTC	CSVERSGQGQEGYTF
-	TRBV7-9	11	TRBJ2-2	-	TGTGCCAGCACCATAACCGGGGAGCTGTTTTTT	CASTITGELFF
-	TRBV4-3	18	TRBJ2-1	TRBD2	TGCGCCAGCAGCCAAGATCCCACTAGCGCCAGGGCCTACAATGAGCAGTTCTTC	CASSQDPTSARAYNEQFF
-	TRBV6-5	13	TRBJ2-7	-	TGTGCCAGCAGTTACCAGGGAAGCTACGAGCAGTACTTC	CASSYQGSYEQYF
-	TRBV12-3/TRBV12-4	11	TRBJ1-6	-	TGTGCCAGCAGTTTCCAAGGGACTTTCCACTTT	CASSFQGTFHF
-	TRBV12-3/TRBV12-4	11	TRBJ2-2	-	TGTGCCAGCATTTACAGAGGGGAGCTGTTTTTT	CASIYRGELFF
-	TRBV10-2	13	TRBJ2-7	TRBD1	TGCGCCAGCAGGGACGGGACAGCCTACGAGCAGTACTTC	CASRDGTAYEQYF
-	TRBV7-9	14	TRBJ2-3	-	TGTGCCAGCAGTGGCACGGGAAGCACAGATACGCAGTATTTT	CASSGTGSTDTQYF
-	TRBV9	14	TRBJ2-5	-	TGTGCCAGCAGCGCGGTCAGTGGGGACTTGACCCAGTACTTC	CASSAVSGDLTQYF
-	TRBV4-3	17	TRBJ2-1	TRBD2	TGCGCCAGCAGCCAAGAGGGTAGCGGGAGGCACTACAATGAGCAGTTCTTC	CASSQEGSGRHYNEQFF
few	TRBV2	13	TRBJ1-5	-	TGTGCCAGCAGGTCAGGGGTCAGGCAGCCCCAGCATTTT	CASRSGVRQPQHF
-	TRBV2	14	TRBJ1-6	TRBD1	TGTGCCAGCCGAGTCCGGGACAGAAATTCACCCCTCCACTTT	CASRVRDRNSPLHF
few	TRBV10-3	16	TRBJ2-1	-	TGTGCCGTAGACCGAGCAGGGGAAAGCTCCTACAATGAGCAGTTCTTC	CAVDRAGESSYNEQFF
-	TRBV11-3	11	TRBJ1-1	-	TGTGCCAGCAGCCGACAGGCTGAAGCTTTCTTT	CASSRQAEAFF
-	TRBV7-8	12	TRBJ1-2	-	TGTGCCAGCAGCCTACAGAGTTATGGCTACACCTTC	CASSLQSYGYTF
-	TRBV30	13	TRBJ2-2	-	TGTGCCTGGAGCCCGGGGGGCCCCGGGGAGCTGTTTTTT	CAWSPGGPGELFF
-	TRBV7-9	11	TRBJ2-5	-	TGTGCCAGCACCCCGTCCGAGACCCAGTACTTC	CASTPSETQYF
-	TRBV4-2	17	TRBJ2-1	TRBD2	TGTGCCAGCAGCCAAGACACGGGGACTAGCGGATACAATGAGCAGTTCTTC	CASSQDTGTSGYNEQFF
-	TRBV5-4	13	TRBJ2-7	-	TGTGCCAGCAGCGCGGGGCCTCCCTACGAGCAGTACTTC	CASSAGPPYEQYF
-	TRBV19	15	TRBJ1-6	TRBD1	TGTGCCAGTAGTATATGGGCAGGGGGCAATTCACCCCTCCACTTT	CASSIWAGGNSPLHF
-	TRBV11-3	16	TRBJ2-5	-	TGTGCCAGCAGCGAAAAGACAAATTTGGAGGAAGAGACCCAGTACTTC	CASSEKTNLEEETQYF
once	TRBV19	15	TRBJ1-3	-	TGTGCCAGTAGTATAGCAGGGGACTCTGGAAACACCATATATTTT	CASSIAGDSGNTIYF
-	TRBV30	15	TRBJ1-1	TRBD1	TGTGCCTGGAGTGGACAGGGGACATTGAACACTGAAGCTTTCTTT	CAWSGQGTLNTEAFF
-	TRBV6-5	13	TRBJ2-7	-	TGTGCCAGTTTACGGGACATTTTTTCCGAGCAGTACTTC	CASLRDIFSEQYF
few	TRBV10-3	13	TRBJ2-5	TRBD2	TGTGCCACCAGCAGACTAGCGGGGGAGACCCAGTACTTC	CATSRLAGETQYF
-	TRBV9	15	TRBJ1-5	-	TGTGCCAGCAGCGTCACCGGGGGAGAAGGTCAGCCCCAGCATTTT	CASSVTGGEGQPQHF
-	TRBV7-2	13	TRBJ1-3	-	TGTGCCAGCAGCTCAGGGGCGGGAAACACCATATATTTT	CASSSGAGNTIYF
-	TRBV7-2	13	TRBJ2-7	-	TGTGCCAGCAGCATCCAAACCGAGGCCCAGCAGTACTTC	CASSIQTEAQQYF
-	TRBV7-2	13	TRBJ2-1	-	TGTGCCAGCCGCTCGAGCGGATACAATGAGCAGTTCTTC	CASRSSGYNEQFF
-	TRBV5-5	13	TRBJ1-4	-	TGTGCCAGCAGCTGGACGGGGAGTGAAAAACTGTTTTTT	CASSWTGSEKLFF
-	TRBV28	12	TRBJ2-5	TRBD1	TGTGCCAGCAGTCGACAGGGGGAGACCCAGTACTTC	CASSRQGETQYF
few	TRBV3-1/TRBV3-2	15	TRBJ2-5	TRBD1	TGTGCCAGCAGCCGGTCGGGACAGAGACAAGAGACCCAGTACTTC	CASSRSGQRQETQYF
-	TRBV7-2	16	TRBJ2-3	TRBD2	TGTGCCAGCAGCTTTTTAGCGGGGGGAATCACAGATACGCAGTATTTT	CASSFLAGGITDTQYF
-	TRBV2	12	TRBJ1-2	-	TGTGCCAGCAGTAGCGACAGCTATGGCTACACCTTC	CASSSDSYGYTF
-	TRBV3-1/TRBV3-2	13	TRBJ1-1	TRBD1	TGTGCCAGCAGCTTCCGGGACAGGGGTGAAGCTTTCTTT	CASSFRDRGEAFF
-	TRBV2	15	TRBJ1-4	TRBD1	TGTGCCAGCAGCCGGACAGGGGGAAATAATGAAAAACTGTTTTTT	CASSRTGGNNEKLFF
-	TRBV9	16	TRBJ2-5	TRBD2	TGTGCCAGCAGCGTAGGGTTAGCGGGAGTAGGAGAGACCCAGTACTTC	CASSVGLAGVGETQYF
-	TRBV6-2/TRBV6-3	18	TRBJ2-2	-	TGTGCCAGCAGTTACCCCCTCCATAGCGTTAGGGACACCGGGGAGCTGTTTTTT	CASSYPLHSVRDTGELFF
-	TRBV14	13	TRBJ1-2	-	TGTGCCAGCAGCCAATCCAGGGGTGGGGGCTACACCTTC	CASSQSRGGGYTF
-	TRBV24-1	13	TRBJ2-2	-	TGTGCCACCAGTGTTCGGGGTACCGGGGAGCTGTTTTTT	CATSVRGTGELFF
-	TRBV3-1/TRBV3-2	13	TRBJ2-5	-	TGTGCCAGCAGCCCTCACGAGTACGTGACCCAGTACTTC	CASSPHEYVTQYF